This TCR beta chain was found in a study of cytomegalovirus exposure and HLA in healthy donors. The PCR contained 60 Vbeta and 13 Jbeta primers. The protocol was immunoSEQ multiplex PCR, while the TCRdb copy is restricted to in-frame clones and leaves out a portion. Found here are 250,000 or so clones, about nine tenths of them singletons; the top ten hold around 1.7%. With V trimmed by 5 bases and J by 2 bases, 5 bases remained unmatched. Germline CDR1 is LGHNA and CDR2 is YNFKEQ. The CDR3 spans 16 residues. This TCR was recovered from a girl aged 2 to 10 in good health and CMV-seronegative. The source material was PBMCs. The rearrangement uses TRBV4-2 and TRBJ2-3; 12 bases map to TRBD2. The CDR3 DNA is TGTGCCAGCAGCTTGACTAGCGGGGGCCTCACAGATACGCAGTATTTT. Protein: CASSLTSGGLTDTQYF.